This is a list of T cell receptor beta chains from one sample in a study of blood T cell repertoires in COVID-19. The table came from immunoSEQ multiplex PCR; TCRdb's copy has only in-frame clones and leaves some out. The table lists approximately 66,000 clones, 86% of them singletons. The specimen sequenced was peripheral blood. The receptors come from a man aged 45-65 years with active COVID-19. Both conserved end residues are part of each CDR3.

v_gene	CDR3aa
TRBV12-3/TRBV12-4	CASRPDRAYEQYF
TRBV19	CASIDVRSSYNEQFF
TRBV11-3	CASSERGANTGELFF
TRBV13	CASSLKRVSHTGELFF
TRBV18	CASSPSGLETQYF
TRBV7-2	CASSSRGSKGSYNEQFF
TRBV11-3	CASPKLRGSGNTIYF
TRBV11-2	CASSLGGRGETQYF
TRBV4-1	CASSRQGTGRNTEAFF
TRBV15	CATSRDKGTGQFF
TRBV5-4	CASSLDGGSYEQYF
TRBV19	CASSIPGVNTEAFF
TRBV19	CASRTTGNSNQPQHF
TRBV5-6	CASSLIHRTGNYEQYF
TRBV29-1	CSGLPGLAGGSPRNEQFF
TRBV11-2	CASSLELGFGAKNIQYF
TRBV11-3	CASSLGIADRDQETQYF
TRBV7-9	CASSPPGNTIYF
TRBV6-2/TRBV6-3	CASSRDKPNYGYTF
TRBV5-6	CASSLSGLGNTGELFF
TRBV6-5	CASRWGAGADTQYF
TRBV2	CASTPWRGLSNEQFF
TRBV24-1	CATRLTGAGVF
TRBV12-3/TRBV12-4	CASRLVPYTQYF
TRBV5-5	CASSWTNEKLFF
TRBV5-1	CASSSQPEATEAFF
TRBV9	CASSVSIGGETQYF
TRBV5-1	CASSEETGVMAGELFF
TRBV5-1	CASSSQQGARGNEQFF
TRBV9	CASSPTMGPADEQFF
TRBV19	CASSIFAGESYNEQFF
TRBV18	CASSRQTYGYTF
TRBV5-1	CASSPGTSGGLSTDTQYF
TRBV6-5	CASSPGPRVYGYTF
TRBV19	CASSPPGVSNTGELFF
TRBV14	CASSQDRGLLGADTQYF
TRBV2	CASSPGGWNTEAFF